This T cell receptor (beta chain) originates from a study of response to subunit inactivated influenza vaccine. A few counts support this clonotype. Its ends do not fully match the called genes, so a read error is possible. TCRdb reprocessed the RT-PCR reads with MiXCR, giving one entry per CDR3 protein. The data contain over 750,000 distinct CDR3 sequences, around 20% of them singletons. The sequencing used PBMCs from blood, collected less than 6 days after vaccination. The TCR comes from a man aged 50 or older who received an inactivated influenza vaccine.

CDR3 coding DNA: TGTGCCAGCAGCCAAGCGACGAACCCGTACATCTTT. Amino acids: CASSQATNPYIF. The chain has TRBV3-1 and TRBJ1-1, with D hard to call. From germline, CDR1 is LGHDT and CDR2 YNNKEL (reference sequence). The CDR3 consists of 12 residues.